Listed below are T cell receptor beta chains from one sample, sequenced in a study of T-cell reconstitution after alpha-beta-depleted transplantation in children. MiXCR was run by TCRdb on the PCR reads, yielding one entry per CDR3 protein. The profile covers more than 200,000 distinct CDR3 sequences, with around 25% appearing a single time and roughly 2.6% taken by the ten largest. This specimen consisted of PBMCs, obtained before TCRalphabeta/CD19-depleted stem cell transplant. Every receptor here comes from a girl aged 2 to 10 with Fanconi anemia, due to receive a stem cell transplant. Each CDR3 is given with its conserved first and last residue. D genes are given only for firm matches. Clone size is shown for a subset of rows, as once, few, many or a class of expanded clone.

D | J | V | size | CDR3 | DNA
TRBD2 | TRBJ2-1 | TRBV5-5 | many | CASSRGTSVYNEQFF | TGTGCCAGCAGCAGAGGGACTAGCGTCTACAATGAGCAGTTCTTC
TRBD1 | TRBJ2-2 | TRBV20-1 | many | CSASGDRGGTGELFF | TGCAGTGCTAGTGGAGACAGGGGGGGAACCGGGGAGCTGTTTTTT
. | TRBJ1-2 | TRBV4-2 | many | CASSQGIPGDNYGYTF | TGTGCCAGCAGCCAAGGGATTCCAGGGGATAACTATGGCTACACCTTC
. | TRBJ2-1 | TRBV7-2 | many | CASSLVSPSYNEQFF | TGTGCCAGCAGCTTAGTTTCGCCATCCTACAATGAGCAGTTCTTC
TRBD2 | TRBJ2-1 | TRBV20-1 | many | CSVTSRSNEQFF | TGCAGCGTGACTAGCCGATCGAATGAGCAGTTCTTC
TRBD1 | TRBJ2-1 | TRBV7-2 | . | CASSLRTGTVNEQFF | TGTGCCAGCAGCTTGAGGACAGGGACGGTCAATGAGCAGTTCTTC
TRBD2 | TRBJ2-3 | TRBV20-1 | few | CCARDYLLAGLADTQYF | TGCTGTGCTAGAGATTACCTTCTAGCGGGGTTGGCAGATACGCAGTATTTT
. | TRBJ2-7 | TRBV12-3/TRBV12-4 | many | CASSMGTKKIYEQYF | TGTGCCAGCAGTATGGGGACCAAAAAGATCTACGAGCAGTACTTC
. | TRBJ1-6 | TRBV10-3 | many | CAICGRTNVGIYNSPLHF | TGTGCCATCTGCGGGAGGACCAATGTAGGGATTTATAATTCACCCCTCCACTTT
. | TRBJ2-1 | TRBV7-2 | . | CASSLGRRRQFF | TGTGCCAGCAGCTTAGGGCGTAGGCGCCAGTTCTTC
TRBD1 | TRBJ2-7 | TRBV20-1 | few | CSASRDRAGGVGYEQYF | TGCAGTGCCAGCCGGGACAGGGCCGGGGGAGTAGGCTACGAGCAGTACTTC
. | TRBJ1-2 | TRBV29-1 | once | CSVEDLGRYGYTF | TGCAGCGTTGAAGATCTGGGCCGCTATGGCTACACCTTC
. | TRBJ2-1 | TRBV29-1 | many | CSVDRGWDEQFF | TGCAGCGTTGACAGGGGTTGGGATGAGCAGTTCTTC
. | TRBJ1-2 | TRBV5-6 | many | CASSRTGIVGYTF | TGTGCCAGCAGCCGGACGGGGATTGTTGGCTACACCTTC
. | TRBJ2-3 | TRBV29-1 | many | CSAEPFPDTQYF | TGCAGCGCTGAGCCGTTTCCAGATACGCAGTATTTT
TRBD1 | TRBJ2-7 | TRBV29-1 | many | CSVKWTGGYEQYF | TGCAGCGTTAAGTGGACAGGCGGGTACGAGCAGTACTTC
. | TRBJ2-1 | TRBV9 | few | CASSVGGGDEQFF | TGTGCCAGCAGCGTGGGGGGGGGCGATGAGCAGTTCTTC
TRBD1 | TRBJ2-5 | TRBV7-9 | . | CASSPLGQLQETQYF | TGTGCCAGCAGCCCCCTGGGACAGCTCCAAGAGACCCAGTACTTC
. | TRBJ2-5 | TRBV20-1 | few | CSARNGETQYF | TGCAGTGCTAGAAACGGGGAGACCCAGTACTTC
. | TRBJ2-1 | TRBV9 | many | CASSVDQQEEVRHEQFF | TGTGCCAGCAGCGTAGATCAGCAGGAGGAGGTCAGGCATGAGCAGTTCTTC
TRBD1 | TRBJ2-3 | TRBV15 | . | CATSRDRGTDTQYF | TGTGCCACCAGCAGGGACAGGGGCACAGATACGCAGTATTTT
TRBD2 | TRBJ2-1 | TRBV20-1 | . | CSAISGGAYNEQFF | TGCAGTGCAATAAGCGGGGGGGCCTACAATGAGCAGTTCTTC
. | TRBJ2-2 | TRBV12-3/TRBV12-4 | many | CASRPLWGGELFF | TGTGCCAGCAGGCCTCTTTGGGGCGGGGAGCTGTTTTTT
. | TRBJ1-1 | TRBV7-2 | . | CASSAQVGTVAFF | TGTGCCAGCAGCGCCCAGGTGGGGACTGTAGCTTTCTTT
TRBD1 | TRBJ1-1 | TRBV7-9 | . | CASSLEGQGGTEAFF | TGTGCCAGCAGCTTGGAGGGACAGGGAGGGACTGAAGCTTTCTTT
TRBD2 | TRBJ2-1 | TRBV20-1 | many | CSASFLAGIYNEQFF | TGCAGTGCAAGCTTTCTAGCGGGAATTTACAATGAGCAGTTCTTC
. | TRBJ2-7 | TRBV27 | many | CASSLGAHHEQYF | TGTGCCAGCAGTTTGGGAGCTCACCACGAGCAGTACTTC
. | TRBJ2-1 | TRBV11-1 | . | CASSLLAAEGWSSYNEQFF | TGTGCCAGCAGCTTGTTGGCAGCGGAAGGATGGAGCTCCTACAATGAGCAGTTCTTC
. | TRBJ2-5 | TRBV7-2 | many | CASNGETQYF | TGTGCCAGCAACGGGGAGACCCAGTACTTC
. | TRBJ2-7 | TRBV12-3/TRBV12-4 | many | CASSFGVGQQYF | TGTGCCAGCAGTTTTGGAGTGGGACAGCAGTACTTC
TRBD2 | TRBJ2-3 | TRBV25-1 | many | CASSGKREDTQYF | TGTGCCAGCAGTGGGAAGCGGGAGGATACGCAGTATTTT
. | TRBJ2-2 | TRBV29-1 | . | CSVESQNTGELFF | TGCAGCGTTGAATCCCAGAACACCGGGGAGCTGTTTTTT
TRBD1 | TRBJ2-3 | TRBV29-1 | many | CSVGETGITDTQYF | TGCAGCGTTGGGGAGACAGGGATCACAGATACGCAGTATTTT
. | TRBJ2-5 | TRBV2 | few | CASSANGGRETQYF | TGTGCCAGCAGTGCGAATGGGGGGCGAGAGACCCAGTACTTC
. | TRBJ2-1 | TRBV27 | . | CASIPADDNEQFF | TGTGCCAGCATCCCAGCGGATGACAATGAGCAGTTCTTC
. | TRBJ2-3 | TRBV12-3/TRBV12-4 | many | CASSLLPSTQYF | TGTGCCAGCAGTTTACTACCCTCTACGCAGTATTTT
. | TRBJ2-7 | TRBV10-3 | many | CAISGQVVLYEQYF | TGTGCCATCAGCGGCCAGGTCGTGTTGTACGAGCAGTACTTC
TRBD2 | TRBJ2-3 | TRBV20-1 | . | CSGAAGVTDTQYF | TGCAGTGGAGCAGCGGGGGTTACAGATACGCAGTATTTT
TRBD2 | TRBJ2-1 | TRBV29-1 | many | CCVAIGTSGSYEQFF | TGCTGCGTCGCGATAGGGACTAGCGGGAGCTATGAGCAGTTCTTC
. | TRBJ2-7 | TRBV20-1 | few | CSAVDSEQYF | TGCAGTGCCGTGGACAGCGAGCAGTACTTC
. | TRBJ2-7 | TRBV6-6 | many | CASSSELSYEQYF | TGTGCCAGCAGTTCCGAGCTCTCCTACGAGCAGTACTTC
TRBD1 | TRBJ2-7 | TRBV15 | few | CATSRNGTGRNEQYF | TGTGCCACCAGCAGAAACGGGACAGGACGTAACGAGCAGTACTTC
. | TRBJ2-3 | TRBV6-4 | few | CASSEEHTDTQYF | TGTGCCAGCAGTGAGGAACACACAGATACGCAGTATTTT
. | TRBJ1-4 | TRBV6-2/TRBV6-3 | many | CASSYGGLGEKLFF | TGTGCCAGCAGTTACGGAGGCCTCGGGGAAAAACTGTTTTTT
. | TRBJ1-2 | TRBV7-2 | few | CASSLGRAYGYTF | TGTGCCAGCAGCTTGGGGCGAGCTTATGGCTACACCTTC
TRBD1 | TRBJ2-1 | TRBV5-5 | few | CAWTGAYGNEQFF | TGTGCCTGGACAGGGGCGTACGGCAATGAGCAGTTCTTC
TRBD2 | TRBJ2-7 | TRBV29-1 | . | CSVSSTSGDNEQYF | TGCAGCGTGTCTTCGACTAGCGGGGACAACGAGCAGTACTTC
. | TRBJ1-2 | TRBV29-1 | many | CSTGRYGYTF | TGCAGCACAGGTCGTTATGGCTACACCTTC
. | TRBJ2-1 | TRBV28 | many | CASTSSLSSYNEQFF | TGTGCCAGCACAAGTTCCTTGAGCTCCTACAATGAGCAGTTCTTC
TRBD1 | TRBJ2-2 | TRBV7-2 | . | CASRITGGTGELFF | TGTGCCAGCAGGATTACAGGGGGGACCGGGGAGCTGTTTTTT
TRBD2 | TRBJ2-1 | TRBV7-9 | many | CASSLGRGSSYNEQFF | TGTGCCAGCAGCTTAGGGCGGGGGAGCTCCTACAATGAGCAGTTCTTC
. | TRBJ1-2 | TRBV10-3 | . | CAISEMGGAYGYTF | TGTGCCATCAGTGAGATGGGGGGCGCGTATGGCTACACCTTC
. | TRBJ2-7 | TRBV5-1 | few | CASSLYRSYEQYF | TGCGCCAGCAGCTTGTACAGGTCCTACGAGCAGTACTTC